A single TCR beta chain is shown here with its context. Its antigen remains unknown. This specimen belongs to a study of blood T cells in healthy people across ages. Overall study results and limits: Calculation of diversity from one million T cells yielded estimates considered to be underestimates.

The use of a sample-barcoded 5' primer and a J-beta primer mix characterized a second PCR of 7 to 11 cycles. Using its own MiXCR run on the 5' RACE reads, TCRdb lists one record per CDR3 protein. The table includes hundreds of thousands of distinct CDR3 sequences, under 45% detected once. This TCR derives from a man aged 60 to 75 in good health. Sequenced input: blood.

CDR3 nucleotide sequence: TGTGCCAGCAGCCCTATTGGGGATACGCAGTATTTT. Translating it yields CASSPIGDTQYF. The V call is TRBV7-9, the J call TRBJ2-3; no clear D. Germline CDR1 and CDR2: SEHNR and FQNEAQ (reference sequence). Trimming shortened V by 5 bases and J by 6 bases, and 9 bases separated the two germline ends. This CDR3 is 12 amino acids long.